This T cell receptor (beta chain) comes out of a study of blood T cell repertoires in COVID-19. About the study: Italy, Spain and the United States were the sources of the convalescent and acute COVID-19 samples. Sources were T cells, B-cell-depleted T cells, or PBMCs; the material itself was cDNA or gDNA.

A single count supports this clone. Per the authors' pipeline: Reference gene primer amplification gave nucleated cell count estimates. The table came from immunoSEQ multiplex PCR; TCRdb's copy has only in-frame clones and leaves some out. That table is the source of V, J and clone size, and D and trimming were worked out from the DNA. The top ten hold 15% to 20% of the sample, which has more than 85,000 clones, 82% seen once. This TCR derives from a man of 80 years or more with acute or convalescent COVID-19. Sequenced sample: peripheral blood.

The chain's CDR3 is CASSDRGGPQHF. The CDR3 coding sequence is TGTGCCAGCAGCGACAGGGGTGGGCCCCAGCATTTT. The chain has TRBV2 and TRBJ1-5; 8 nucleotides agree with TRBD1. J lost 9 bases, V lost 6 bases, and 4 bases had no gene match. This CDR3 has 12 amino acids. CDR1 is SNHLY and CDR2 is FYNNEI in the germline V gene. Full variable domain (rest looked up from reference TRBV2 and TRBJ1-5): EPEVTQTPSHQVTQMGQEVILRCVPISNHLYFYWYRQILGQKVEFLVSFYNNEISEKSEIFDDQFSVERPDGSNFTLKIRSTKLEDSAMYFCASSDRGGPQHFGDGTRLSIL.